The following is a T cell receptor (beta chain) sequence with its context. As yet, its antigen is unknown. The CDR3 is 17 residues long. Between the trimmed V and J ends, which lost 0 bases and 4 bases, there was a span of 18 bases. Per germline, CDR1 LGHNA and CDR2 YNFKEQ. This sample is drawn from a study of cytomegalovirus exposure and HLA in healthy donors. Study conclusions and caveats: From TCR beta sequences, most subjects' HLA-A and HLA-B alleles were reportedly predicted accurately. At a 0.05 false discovery rate, a later analysis found some 18,000 TCR beta sequences to be associated with HLA alleles. Through in vitro validation, a few CMV-associated chains were shown to be specific for CMV antigens. Likely technical artifact: a cluster of highly shared sequence variants.

The PCR used 60 Vbeta and 13 Jbeta primers. The assay was immunoSEQ multiplex PCR, and TCRdb's table has in-frame clones only and misses some. The table includes roughly 180,000 clones, 70% to 80% detected once. The chain links TRBV4-2 to TRBJ1-2; a possible D gene is TRBD1 (5 bases). This clonotype was obtained from a man between 18 and 29 years old in good health and CMV-seronegative. The sample taken for sequencing was PBMCs. The chain's CDR3 is CASSQENTGGGSYGYTF. The CDR3 DNA is TGTGCCAGCAGCCAAGAAAATACCGGGGGTGGGTCCTATGGCTACACCTTC.